Following are 7 T cell receptor beta chains from one sample sequenced in a study of T-cell reconstitution after alpha-beta-depleted transplantation in children. Unique molecular identifiers were used to barcode this TCRbeta library. A single record per CDR3 protein comes from TCRdb applying MiXCR to the PCR reads. The sample lists more than 250,000 distinct CDR3 sequences; over 8% were seen once. The specimen was PBMCs from the stem cell graft donor, collected from the stem cell graft. Receptors were obtained from a human donor who donated a stem cell graft to a child with SCID.

V and J are TRBV29-1 and TRBJ1-4; TRBD1 might be the D (5 bases). Germline V gene lookup returns CDR1 SQVTM and CDR2 ANQGSEA. Trimming removed 0 bases at V and 7 bases at J, with 18 bases between. CDR3 length equals 16 residues. CDR3 loop: CSVEDGGEGLGEKLFF. The CDR3 DNA reads TGCAGCGTTGAAGATGGGGGTGAGGGCCTCGGTGAAAAACTGTTTTTT.

This clonotype was seen a few times. The chain links TRBV12-3 or TRBV12-4 to TRBJ1-5, with unresolved D. The CDR3 totals 14 residues. The V gene lost 8 bases and the J gene lost 0 bases, with 11 bases spanning the gap. This CDR3 is CASRTSSSNQPQHF. DNA for the CDR3: TGTGCCAGCCGCACCTCGTCTAGCAATCAGCCCCAGCATTTT.

This clonotype appeared a few times. The V call is TRBV5-5, the J call TRBJ1-1; D ambiguous. Trimming cost V 4 bases and J 1 base, with 14 bases left between them. The CDR3 runs to 15 residues. Germline CDR1 reads SGHKS; CDR2 reads YYEKEE (reference sequence). The CDR3 sequence: CASSPTPGKNTEAFF. CDR3 sequence (DNA): TGTGCCAGCAGCCCAACACCCGGCAAGAACACTGAAGCTTTCTTT. Using reference TRBV5-5 and TRBJ1-1 for the parts outside the CDR3, the full variable domain is DAGVTQSPTHLIKTRGQQVTLRCSPISGHKSVSWYQQVLGQGPQFIFQYYEKEERGRGNFPDRFSARQFPNYSSELNVNALLLGDSALYLCASSPTPGKNTEAFFGQGTRLTVV.

The chain is built from TRBV5-1 and TRBJ2-6; 8 bases agree with TRBD2. Germline-derived CDR1 and CDR2 are SGHRS and YFSETQ. The CDR3 is 18 amino acids. The junction had 5 bases not matched to a gene; V was cut back by 0 bases and J by 0 bases. In DNA form, the CDR3 reads TGCGCCAGCAGCTTGGAGCGGGGGCTCCCCTCTGGGGCCAACGTCCTGACTTTC. Its protein is CASSLERGLPSGANVLTF.

CDR3 bases: TGCAGTGCTACGGGACAGCTAGTTAATCAGCCCCAGCATTTT. Translated, it gives CSATGQLVNQPQHF. V gene TRBV20-1 combines with J gene TRBJ1-5; 7 positions agree with TRBD1. Germline V gene sequence: CDR1 DFQATT, CDR2 SNEGSKA (reference sequence). The CDR3 is 14 amino acids. V lost 4 bases and J lost 4; bases outside the gene matches: 7.

This clonotype was seen a few times. The V call is TRBV3-1, the J call TRBJ2-7; D is unclear. V was cut by 0 bases and J by 0 bases, with 9 bases left in between. This CDR3 has 15 amino acids. The germline V gene encodes CDR1 LGHDT and CDR2 YNNKEL (reference sequence). CDR3 region: CASSQEVGASYEQYF. The CDR3 nucleotides read TGTGCCAGCAGCCAAGAGGTCGGAGCCTCCTACGAGCAGTACTTC.

This clonotype was seen more than once but under ten times. The chain employs TRBV6-1 and TRBJ2-5, with 8 bases matching TRBD1. Trimming removed 7 bases from V and 8 bases from J; junction bases left unmatched: 18. CDR1 and CDR2 from the germline V gene are MNHNS and SASEGT. This CDR3 region has 16 residues. The CDR3 sequence: CASTPPGQATTGTQYF. The CDR3 nucleotides are TGTGCCAGCACGCCCCCGGGACAGGCGACAACCGGCACCCAGTACTTC.